This TCR beta chain appears in the sequencing data of a study of T cell responses to AZD1222 COVID-19 vaccine. Overall study results and limits: Spike as a whole was targeted by vaccine-associated CD4 TCRs, dominant at 160-218 and 743-854. Reportedly, nearly half the spike-specific TCRs target unmutated variant regions. Only a handful of people who got AZD1222 tested seropositive at baseline.

Comments on this clone: Its target is not known.

The V end lost 4 bases, the J end lost 1 base, and 17 bases lay between the germline ends. Germline V gene data show CDR1 as MDHEN and CDR2 as SYDVKM. The CDR3 contains 17 residues. The data were produced by immunoSEQ multiplex PCR, yet TCRdb's version contains in-frame clones alone and is incomplete. Of around 75,000 clones in the sample, 88% are singletons; the top ten hold 8% to 10%. J is TRBJ1-5 and V is TRBV28; D is ambiguous. The TCR sequence derives from an adult who received the MenACWY meningococcal vaccine as a control. Here the sequenced sample was peripheral blood, taken 28 days after the second dose of the MenACWY control vaccine. CDR3 loop: CASSSPLQSLSNQPQHF. The CDR3, as DNA: TGTGCCAGCAGTTCCCCCTTACAGAGTCTAAGCAATCAGCCCCAGCATTTT. Full variable domain (missing parts from reference TRBV28 and TRBJ1-5): DVKVTQSSRYLVKRTGEKVFLECVQDMDHENMFWYRQDPGLGLRLIYFSYDVKMKEKGDIPEGYSVSREKKERFSLILESASTNQTSMYLCASSSPLQSLSNQPQHFGDGTRLSIL.